This is a list of T cell receptor beta chains from one sample in a study of cytomegalovirus exposure and HLA in healthy donors. Repertoires were generated with immunoSEQ multiplex PCR, while TCRdb's copy carries only in-frame clones and drops some. The data contain approximately 140,000 clones, around 76% of them singletons. The source material was PBMCs. The receptors were gathered from a man younger than 35 in good health and CMV-seronegative. Both conserved end residues are part of each CDR3. D genes are given only for firm matches. A row's size may be missing; if present it is once, few, many or a size class.

J gene: TRBJ2-6; CDR3 length: 18; D gene: NA; V gene: TRBV7-6; clone size: NA; CDR3 DNA: TGTGCCAGCAGCTTGGTGGGCAGGGCGATTTCTGGGGCCAACGTCCTGACTTTC; CDR3 protein: CASSLVGRAISGANVLTF
J gene: TRBJ2-7; CDR3 length: 13; D gene: NA; V gene: TRBV18; clone size: few; CDR3 DNA: TGTGCCAGCTCACCCACAAGCTCCTACGAGCAGTACTTC; CDR3 protein: CASSPTSSYEQYF
J gene: TRBJ2-7; CDR3 length: 13; D gene: NA; V gene: TRBV6-4; clone size: few; CDR3 DNA: TGTGCCAGCAGTGACTCACAGGAACACGAGCAGTACTTC; CDR3 protein: CASSDSQEHEQYF
J gene: TRBJ2-7; CDR3 length: 12; D gene: TRBD2; V gene: TRBV6-5; clone size: NA; CDR3 DNA: TGTGCCAGCAGTTACCCCGGGGGGGAGCAGTACTTC; CDR3 protein: CASSYPGGEQYF
J gene: TRBJ1-1; CDR3 length: 15; D gene: NA; V gene: TRBV11-2; clone size: NA; CDR3 DNA: TGTGCCAGCAGCTTAGGCCCGGGAGTGAACACTGAAGCTTTCTTT; CDR3 protein: CASSLGPGVNTEAFF
J gene: TRBJ1-4; CDR3 length: 15; D gene: NA; V gene: TRBV5-1; clone size: NA; CDR3 DNA: TGCGCCAGCAGCGGGGGGGCGGCCTTCGGTGAAAAACTGTTTTTT; CDR3 protein: CASSGGAAFGEKLFF
J gene: TRBJ2-1; CDR3 length: 18; D gene: TRBD1; V gene: TRBV5-6; clone size: few; CDR3 DNA: TGTGCCAGCAGCTTTTGGTTTATTGGACAGGGAATAAACAATGAGCAGTTCTTC; CDR3 protein: CASSFWFIGQGINNEQFF
J gene: TRBJ2-1; CDR3 length: 16; D gene: TRBD2; V gene: TRBV5-1; clone size: NA; CDR3 DNA: TGCGCCAGCAGCTTGGGTCTAGCGGGAGGGGACAATGAGCAGTTCTTC; CDR3 protein: CASSLGLAGGDNEQFF
J gene: TRBJ2-1; CDR3 length: 16; D gene: NA; V gene: TRBV5-6; clone size: NA; CDR3 DNA: TGTGCCAGCAGCCCGGGGGTGGCAGGATCCTACAATGAGCAGTTCTTC; CDR3 protein: CASSPGVAGSYNEQFF
J gene: TRBJ2-7; CDR3 length: 15; D gene: NA; V gene: TRBV29-1; clone size: NA; CDR3 DNA: TGCAGCGTTGAAGGCTTGGGCAGCCTCTCCTACGAGCAGTACTTC; CDR3 protein: CSVEGLGSLSYEQYF
J gene: TRBJ2-1; CDR3 length: 16; D gene: TRBD1; V gene: TRBV5-1; clone size: NA; CDR3 DNA: TGCGCCAGCAGCTGGAACAGGGGGACAGTTGACAATGAGCAGTTCTTC; CDR3 protein: CASSWNRGTVDNEQFF
J gene: TRBJ2-1; CDR3 length: 17; D gene: TRBD2; V gene: TRBV27; clone size: NA; CDR3 DNA: TGTGCCAGCATGGGACTAGCGGGAGGTAACTCCTACAATGAGCAGTTCTTC; CDR3 protein: CASMGLAGGNSYNEQFF
J gene: TRBJ2-3; CDR3 length: 15; D gene: NA; V gene: TRBV5-1; clone size: NA; CDR3 DNA: TGCGCCAGCCGCAAACAGGGTTCTAGCACAGATACGCAGTATTTT; CDR3 protein: CASRKQGSSTDTQYF
J gene: TRBJ2-1; CDR3 length: 18; D gene: TRBD2; V gene: TRBV27; clone size: NA; CDR3 DNA: TGTGCCAGCAGTTTACCGGGACTAGCGGGAGTTAGAGGCGATGAGCAGTTCTTC; CDR3 protein: CASSLPGLAGVRGDEQFF
J gene: TRBJ2-7; CDR3 length: 14; D gene: NA; V gene: TRBV7-9; clone size: few; CDR3 DNA: TGTGCCAGCAGCCCAAATAGGACAGTCGGTGAGCAGTACTTC; CDR3 protein: CASSPNRTVGEQYF
J gene: TRBJ1-3; CDR3 length: 16; D gene: NA; V gene: TRBV5-1; clone size: once; CDR3 DNA: TGCGCCAGCAGCAACCCCGGGGAGGATGCTGGAAACACCATATATTTT; CDR3 protein: CASSNPGEDAGNTIYF
J gene: TRBJ2-3; CDR3 length: 15; D gene: TRBD1; V gene: TRBV7-9; clone size: NA; CDR3 DNA: TGTGCCAGCAGCTTAGAGTGGCAGGGGGCAGATACGCAGTATTTT; CDR3 protein: CASSLEWQGADTQYF
J gene: TRBJ2-6; CDR3 length: 18; D gene: NA; V gene: TRBV7-8; clone size: NA; CDR3 DNA: TGTGCCAGCAGCTCTCTAACAGGGAGGGGATCTGGGGCCAACGTCCTGACTTTC; CDR3 protein: CASSSLTGRGSGANVLTF
J gene: TRBJ2-3; CDR3 length: 14; D gene: NA; V gene: TRBV27; clone size: NA; CDR3 DNA: TGTGCCAGCAGTCCCACGACTAGAGGAGATACGCAGTATTTT; CDR3 protein: CASSPTTRGDTQYF
J gene: TRBJ2-7; CDR3 length: 17; D gene: NA; V gene: TRBV5-8; clone size: NA; CDR3 DNA: TGTGCCAGCAGCTTGTTTATAGTGGCAGGGGATCACCACGAGCAGTACTTC; CDR3 protein: CASSLFIVAGDHHEQYF
J gene: TRBJ1-1; CDR3 length: 13; D gene: NA; V gene: TRBV19; clone size: NA; CDR3 DNA: TGTGCCAGTAGTACAGGTTACTACACTGAAGCTTTCTTT; CDR3 protein: CASSTGYYTEAFF
J gene: TRBJ2-2; CDR3 length: 15; D gene: NA; V gene: TRBV5-1; clone size: once; CDR3 DNA: TGCGCCAGCAGCGGGGCTAGCGCGAACACCGGGGAGCTGTTTTTT; CDR3 protein: CASSGASANTGELFF
J gene: TRBJ2-5; CDR3 length: 15; D gene: NA; V gene: TRBV29-1; clone size: NA; CDR3 DNA: TGCAGCGTTGAAGATCGACAGGCCGCGGGAGAGACCCAGTACTTC; CDR3 protein: CSVEDRQAAGETQYF
J gene: TRBJ2-7; CDR3 length: 15; D gene: TRBD1; V gene: TRBV2; clone size: few; CDR3 DNA: TGTGCCAGCTTGACGGGGGGACAGGGGTCAGGCGAGCAGTACTTC; CDR3 protein: CASLTGGQGSGEQYF
J gene: TRBJ1-3; CDR3 length: 12; D gene: NA; V gene: TRBV2; clone size: NA; CDR3 DNA: TGTGCCAGAAGGGGCTCTGGAAACACCATATATTTT; CDR3 protein: CARRGSGNTIYF
J gene: TRBJ2-2; CDR3 length: 13; D gene: TRBD2; V gene: TRBV19; clone size: NA; CDR3 DNA: TGTGCCAGTATCCCGGGGGGCACCGGGGAGCTGTTTTTT; CDR3 protein: CASIPGGTGELFF
J gene: TRBJ2-1; CDR3 length: 19; D gene: TRBD1; V gene: TRBV28; clone size: NA; CDR3 DNA: TGTGCCAGCGGCCGAGGGGACAGGGAAACTGGAGGGCCGGACAATGAGCAGTTCTTC; CDR3 protein: CASGRGDRETGGPDNEQFF
J gene: TRBJ1-1; CDR3 length: 15; D gene: NA; V gene: TRBV28; clone size: NA; CDR3 DNA: TGTGCCAGCAGTTCCGGACTGCTAATGAACACTGAAGCTTTCTTT; CDR3 protein: CASSSGLLMNTEAFF
J gene: TRBJ2-1; CDR3 length: 14; D gene: TRBD2; V gene: TRBV11-2; clone size: NA; CDR3 DNA: TGTGCCAGCAGCTTAACGGGGGGGAACAATGAGCAGTTCTTC; CDR3 protein: CASSLTGGNNEQFF
J gene: TRBJ2-3; CDR3 length: 16; D gene: NA; V gene: TRBV9; clone size: once; CDR3 DNA: TGTGCCAGCAGCGTAGGAAGCGGTTCTAGCACAGATACGCAGTATTTT; CDR3 protein: CASSVGSGSSTDTQYF
J gene: TRBJ2-7; CDR3 length: 14; D gene: TRBD1; V gene: TRBV7-9; clone size: NA; CDR3 DNA: TGTGCCAGCAGCCAGGACAGGGCCTCCTACGAGCAGTACTTC; CDR3 protein: CASSQDRASYEQYF
J gene: TRBJ2-7; CDR3 length: 13; D gene: TRBD1; V gene: TRBV19; clone size: NA; CDR3 DNA: TGTGCCAGTAGCCCGGGACAGGCTAACGAGCAGTACTTC; CDR3 protein: CASSPGQANEQYF
J gene: TRBJ1-2; CDR3 length: 12; D gene: NA; V gene: TRBV6-5; clone size: NA; CDR3 DNA: TGTGCCAGCAGTGACAGGACTTTAGACTACACCTTC; CDR3 protein: CASSDRTLDYTF
J gene: TRBJ2-7; CDR3 length: 15; D gene: TRBD1; V gene: TRBV19; clone size: NA; CDR3 DNA: TGTGCCAGTAGTAGGGATAGACAGGGCCACTACGAGCAGTACTTC; CDR3 protein: CASSRDRQGHYEQYF
J gene: TRBJ2-5; CDR3 length: 15; D gene: NA; V gene: TRBV7-9; clone size: few; CDR3 DNA: TGTGCCAGCAGCTACGGGCAAGGGGGACGAGAGACCCAGTACTTC; CDR3 protein: CASSYGQGGRETQYF
J gene: TRBJ2-7; CDR3 length: 14; D gene: TRBD2; V gene: TRBV7-3; clone size: once; CDR3 DNA: TGTGCCAGCAGCTTAGGCGGGGGGTCCTACGAGCAGTACTTC; CDR3 protein: CASSLGGGSYEQYF
J gene: TRBJ2-5; CDR3 length: 13; D gene: TRBD1; V gene: TRBV18; clone size: NA; CDR3 DNA: TGTGCCAGCTCATCGCAGGGGGAAGAGACCCAGTACTTC; CDR3 protein: CASSSQGEETQYF
J gene: TRBJ2-5; CDR3 length: 16; D gene: TRBD1; V gene: TRBV7-6; clone size: NA; CDR3 DNA: TGTGCCAGCAGCTCGGCCGCCGGGACAGGCCAAGAGACCCAGTACTTC; CDR3 protein: CASSSAAGTGQETQYF
J gene: TRBJ2-2; CDR3 length: 16; D gene: NA; V gene: TRBV9; clone size: NA; CDR3 DNA: TGCGCCAGCAGCGTAGCGCGCAAACCGAACACCGGGGAGCTGTTTTTT; CDR3 protein: CASSVARKPNTGELFF
J gene: TRBJ2-7; CDR3 length: 16; D gene: TRBD1; V gene: TRBV4-2; clone size: NA; CDR3 DNA: TGTGCCAGCAGCAGATACAGGGGGCGGGAACTCTACGAGCAGTACTTC; CDR3 protein: CASSRYRGRELYEQYF
J gene: TRBJ2-6; CDR3 length: 17; D gene: NA; V gene: TRBV27; clone size: once; CDR3 DNA: TGTGCCAGCAGTTTGTTTAGGGGATACTCTGGGGCCAACGTCCTGACTTTC; CDR3 protein: CASSLFRGYSGANVLTF
J gene: TRBJ1-1; CDR3 length: 14; D gene: NA; V gene: TRBV6-6; clone size: once; CDR3 DNA: TGTGCCGCACGTGATCGGTCAATGAACACTGAAGCTTTCTTT; CDR3 protein: CAARDRSMNTEAFF
J gene: TRBJ2-1; CDR3 length: 13; D gene: TRBD2; V gene: TRBV5-1; clone size: few; CDR3 DNA: TGCGCCAGCAGCTACGGACTAGCCAGTGAGCAGTTCTTC; CDR3 protein: CASSYGLASEQFF
J gene: TRBJ1-5; CDR3 length: 16; D gene: NA; V gene: TRBV19; clone size: NA; CDR3 DNA: TGTGCCAGTAGTAATGCGGGAGGGTTGGGGAATCAGCCCCAGCATTTT; CDR3 protein: CASSNAGGLGNQPQHF
J gene: TRBJ1-3; CDR3 length: 18; D gene: NA; V gene: TRBV19; clone size: few; CDR3 DNA: TGTGCCAGTACCCAAACTGGGGGGAGCATTCACTCTGGAAACACCATATATTTT; CDR3 protein: CASTQTGGSIHSGNTIYF
J gene: TRBJ2-7; CDR3 length: 15; D gene: NA; V gene: TRBV11-2; clone size: NA; CDR3 DNA: TGTGCCAGCAGCCCTAACGGCCAGGGAGGCTACGAGCAGTACTTC; CDR3 protein: CASSPNGQGGYEQYF
J gene: TRBJ2-7; CDR3 length: 15; D gene: NA; V gene: TRBV13; clone size: NA; CDR3 DNA: TGTGCCAGCAGCCTATCGGCCGAGGGTGCCTACGAGCAGTACTTC; CDR3 protein: CASSLSAEGAYEQYF
J gene: TRBJ1-2; CDR3 length: 16; D gene: TRBD1; V gene: TRBV6-6; clone size: NA; CDR3 DNA: TGTGCCAGCAGTTCGTCGGACAGGGGGCTAGACTATGGCTACACCTTC; CDR3 protein: CASSSSDRGLDYGYTF
J gene: TRBJ2-2; CDR3 length: 15; D gene: TRBD1; V gene: TRBV5-4; clone size: NA; CDR3 DNA: TGTGCCAGCAGCCCTGGACAGGGACAGGCCAGGGAGCTGTTTTTT; CDR3 protein: CASSPGQGQARELFF
J gene: TRBJ2-5; CDR3 length: 12; D gene: NA; V gene: TRBV5-4; clone size: NA; CDR3 DNA: TGTGCCAGCAGCTTGGACAAGGAGACCCAGTACTTC; CDR3 protein: CASSLDKETQYF
J gene: TRBJ2-2; CDR3 length: 14; D gene: TRBD2; V gene: TRBV15; clone size: NA; CDR3 DNA: TGTGCCGCAACTAGCGGGAGTGGTACCGGGGAGCTGTTTTTT; CDR3 protein: CAATSGSGTGELFF
J gene: TRBJ2-7; CDR3 length: 13; D gene: NA; V gene: TRBV27; clone size: NA; CDR3 DNA: TGTGCCAGCAGTGGCCCAGACATCTACGAGCAGTACTTC; CDR3 protein: CASSGPDIYEQYF
J gene: TRBJ2-7; CDR3 length: 17; D gene: TRBD2; V gene: TRBV19; clone size: NA; CDR3 DNA: TGTGCCAGTAGTCCGTCTTGGGGGGGAGAGGGTTCCTACGAGCAGTACTTC; CDR3 protein: CASSPSWGGEGSYEQYF
J gene: TRBJ1-5; CDR3 length: 14; D gene: TRBD1; V gene: TRBV2; clone size: NA; CDR3 DNA: TGTGCCAGCAGTAGACAGGGTAGCAATCAGCCCCAGCATTTT; CDR3 protein: CASSRQGSNQPQHF
J gene: TRBJ2-1; CDR3 length: 17; D gene: NA; V gene: TRBV7-8; clone size: NA; CDR3 DNA: TGTGCCAGCAGTCTAGAGGTCCGGGACACCGGCTACAATGAGCAGTTCTTC; CDR3 protein: CASSLEVRDTGYNEQFF
J gene: TRBJ2-1; CDR3 length: 12; D gene: NA; V gene: TRBV27; clone size: once; CDR3 DNA: TGTGCCAGCAGTCCGACAGTGATAGAGCAGTTCTTC; CDR3 protein: CASSPTVIEQFF
J gene: TRBJ2-1; CDR3 length: 15; D gene: TRBD2; V gene: TRBV5-8; clone size: NA; CDR3 DNA: TGTGCCAGCAGCTCCCAACTAGCGGGGGGGCCCGAGCAGTTCTTC; CDR3 protein: CASSSQLAGGPEQFF
J gene: TRBJ2-2; CDR3 length: 15; D gene: TRBD2; V gene: TRBV5-1; clone size: NA; CDR3 DNA: TGCGCCAGCAGCTTGAGCGGGACGAACACCGGGGAGCTGTTTTTT; CDR3 protein: CASSLSGTNTGELFF
J gene: TRBJ2-1; CDR3 length: 14; D gene: TRBD1; V gene: TRBV5-4; clone size: NA; CDR3 DNA: TGTGCCAGCAGCCCTACAGGGGTCCGGAATGAGCAGTTCTTC; CDR3 protein: CASSPTGVRNEQFF